This T cell receptor beta chain is drawn from a study of blood T cell repertoires in COVID-19. Assay: immunoSEQ multiplex PCR; the TCRdb copy retains only in-frame clones and omits some. The sample lists approximately 150,000 clones; 75% to 90% were seen once. The V gene end was trimmed by 0 bases and the J gene end by 3 bases; junction bases not matched to a gene: 7. This CDR3 spans 16 amino acids. Germline V CDR1 and CDR2: MNHEY, SVGEGT. The clonotype comes from a man aged 45-65 years who had recovered from COVID-19. The chain recombines TRBV6-2 or TRBV6-3 with TRBJ2-7; 8 nucleotides align to TRBD1. Sequenced: peripheral blood. The CDR3 here is CASSYSWTGQFYEQYF. The DNA of the CDR3 is TGTGCCAGCAGTTACTCGTGGACAGGGCAATTCTACGAGCAGTACTTC.